The 13 T cell receptor beta chains listed next were all sequenced from one sample in a study of shared clonotypes between healthy human individuals. Here immunoSEQ multiplex PCR was the method, and the copy in TCRdb shows in-frame clones only, minus some. The sample includes fewer than 3 million clones, approximately 90% seen only once; the top ten take 0.3% to 0.45%. Sequenced material: naive CD4+ T cells from PBMCs. Subset here: CD45RA+ positively selected. These receptors originate from a man between 18 and 35 years old in good health. Some clones in this sample may be carry-over from other donors' samples.

V and J are TRBV9 and TRBJ2-5; TRBD1 might be the D (6 bases). The germline V gene has CDR1 SGDLS and CDR2 YYNGEE. V lost 0 bases, J lost 3 bases, and 9 bases lay in between. This CDR3 contains 14 residues. Written as DNA, the CDR3 is TGTGCCAGCAGCGTAGGGCGGACAGAAGAGACCCAGTACTTC. It specifies CASSVGRTEETQYF.

The chain is built from TRBV29-1 and TRBJ2-4, with D possibly TRBD1 on 5 matching bases. CDR3 size: 12 residues. Trimming pared 6 bases from V and 1 base from J, leaving 7 bases between. CDR1 and CDR2 (germline): SQVTM, ANQGSEA. For the CDR3, the DNA is TGCAGCGTAAGACAGGCCAAAAACATTCAGTACTTC. Translated: CSVRQAKNIQYF. The variable domain in full, completed from reference TRBV29-1 and TRBJ2-4, reads SAVISQKPSRDICQRGTSLTIQCQVDSQVTMMFWYRQQPGQSLTLIATANQGSEATYESGFVIDKFPISRPNLTFSTLTVSNMSPEDSSIYLCSVRQAKNIQYFGAGTRLSVL.

The chain joins TRBV4-3 to TRBJ2-1; weak D call: TRBD2 (5 bases). The germline CDR1 and CDR2 sequences are LGHNA and YSLEER. The length of the CDR3 is 13 residues. With 0 bases removed from V and 12 bases from J, the gap between germline ends came to 12 bases. CDR3: CASSQERATWQFF. The CDR3 nucleotides read TGCGCCAGCAGCCAAGAGAGGGCCACGTGGCAGTTCTTC.

The chain employs TRBV7-9 and TRBJ2-1; D is unclear. This CDR3 spans 12 amino acids. In germline, CDR1 is SEHNR, CDR2 FQNEAQ (reference sequence). Trimming took off 4 bases at V and 14 bases at J, with 15 bases between the two ends. The CDR3 is CASSSSVVVEFF. The CDR3 DNA is TGTGCCAGCAGCTCCTCCGTGGTCGTGGAGTTCTTC.

This sequence joins TRBV7-3 and TRBJ1-1; 9 nucleotides line up with TRBD1. Germline V lookup: CDR1 SGHTA, CDR2 FQGTGA. The CDR3 is 14 amino acids. J was trimmed by 5 bases and V by 5 bases; bases with no gene match: 6. The CDR3 sequence: CASSDRGRGTEAFF. CDR3 sequence (DNA): TGTGCCAGCAGCGACAGGGGGAGGGGGACTGAAGCTTTCTTT.

The chain links TRBV9 to TRBJ2-5; possibly TRBD2 for D (5 bases). The germline CDR1 and CDR2 sequences are SGDLS and YYNGEE. CDR3 length: 16 residues. Between the trimmed V and J ends, which lost 0 bases and 3 bases, there was a span of 15 bases. CDR3 DNA sequence: TGTGCCAGCAGCGTAGCAGGAGACGTCGGGGAAGAGACCCAGTACTTC. Its protein is CASSVAGDVGEETQYF.

J is TRBJ2-5 and V is TRBV5-1; D might be TRBD1 or TRBD2, each matching 5 bases. This CDR3 contains 15 residues. Germline V lookup: CDR1 SGHRS, CDR2 YFSETQ. Trimming stripped 4 bases from V and 2 bases from J, with 15 bases between. The CDR3 is CASSPGTDLQETQYF. In nucleotides, the CDR3 is TGCGCCAGCAGCCCCGGGACGGACTTACAAGAGACCCAGTACTTC.

The V gene is TRBV27, the J gene TRBJ2-5; TRBD2 is a possible D gene (6 bases). V lost 3 bases and J lost 2, with 10 bases in between. Germline-derived CDR1 and CDR2 are MNHEY and SMNVEV (reference sequence). The CDR3 runs 14 residues. The CDR3 protein is CASSLARGQETQYF. CDR3 sequence (DNA): TGTGCCAGCAGTTTGGCTCGGGGGCAAGAGACCCAGTACTTC.

V and J are TRBV9 and TRBJ2-7; a weak D match, TRBD2 (6 bases). V was clipped by 2 bases and J by 2 bases, with 14 bases between them. The length of the CDR3 is 15 residues. Germline V gene lookup returns CDR1 SGDLS and CDR2 YYNGEE. The CDR3 loop is CASSVGDLLTYEQYF. As DNA, the CDR3 is TGTGCCAGCAGCGTTGGGGACTTACTTACCTACGAGCAGTACTTC.

The chain joins TRBV7-9 to TRBJ2-7; tentative D call: TRBD2 (6 bases). This CDR3 comprises 17 residues. The germline V gene has CDR1 SEHNR and CDR2 FQNEAQ (reference sequence). The V gene lost 5 bases and the J gene lost 0 bases, with 20 bases spanning the gap. DNA of the CDR3: TGTGCCAGCAGCATAGGATTTAGTAGCGGAGTCTCCTACGAGCAGTACTTC. It encodes CASSIGFSSGVSYEQYF. The entire variable domain, with the rest obtained from reference TRBV7-9 and TRBJ2-7, is as follows: DTGVSQNPRHKITKRGQNVTFRCDPISEHNRLYWYRQTLGQGPEFLTYFQNEAQLEKSRLLSDRFSAERPKGSFSTLEIQRTEQGDSAMYLCASSIGFSSGVSYEQYFGPGTRLTVT.

The chain has TRBV7-2 and TRBJ2-3; 13 bases map to TRBD2. V shed 2 bases, J shed 7 bases, and the junction held 9 bases outside the gene matches. The V gene's germline CDR1 is SGHTA and CDR2 FQGNSA. The CDR3 runs to 17 residues. Written as DNA, the CDR3 is TGTGCCAGCAGCTTAACTACTAGCGGGAGGGGACCCTATACGCAGTATTTT. Its protein is CASSLTTSGRGPYTQYF.

The chain joins TRBV29-1 to TRBJ2-1; tentative D call: TRBD2 (6 bases). The CDR3 extends over 15 amino acids. Germline assignment: CDR1 SQVTM and CDR2 ANQGSEA. V dropped 7 bases and J dropped 0 bases, with 16 bases sitting between them. CDR3 sequence reads: CSAHSGRSSYNEQFF. DNA of the CDR3: TGCAGCGCACACAGCGGGCGGAGCTCCTACAATGAGCAGTTCTTC.

The chain recombines TRBV18 with TRBJ1-2; D unresolved. This CDR3 contains 14 residues. CDR1 and CDR2 (germline): KGHSH, LQKENI. The V and J ends lost 7 bases and 6 bases respectively, with 18 bases between them. This CDR3 is CASLNPGLSDGYTF. CDR3 in DNA: TGTGCCAGCTTAAATCCCGGACTTTCCGATGGCTACACCTTC.